This is a list of T cell receptor beta chains from one sample in a study of blood T cell repertoires in COVID-19. Clones were sequenced by immunoSEQ multiplex PCR, and TCRdb holds only the in-frame ones, with some missing. The table has around 18,000 clones, approximately 80% seen once. What was sequenced was peripheral blood. The source is a man aged 65-85 years with COVID-19, enrolled during active disease. CDR3s include the opening cysteine and the closing phenylalanine or tryptophan. A D gene is named only where the DNA matches it firmly. Clone size is shown for a subset of rows, as once, few, many or a class of expanded clone.

d_call	clone_size	v_call	j_call	cdr3_length	cdr3_aa	cdr3_nt
-	-	TRBV5-1	TRBJ1-1	12	CASSPEGRVAFF	TGCGCCAGCAGCCCGGAGGGCAGGGTGGCTTTCTTT
TRBD1	-	TRBV10-3	TRBJ1-3	16	CAISQGDRSAGNTIYF	TGTGCCATCAGCCAGGGGGATCGGTCGGCTGGAAACACCATATATTTT
-	medium-sized	TRBV12-3/TRBV12-4	TRBJ1-1	13	CASSPGGFTEAFF	TGTGCCAGCAGCCCAGGTGGTTTCACTGAAGCTTTCTTT
-	once	TRBV28	TRBJ1-5	13	CASSLFRNQPQHF	TGTGCCAGCAGTTTATTCAGAAATCAGCCCCAGCATTTT
-	-	TRBV4-1	TRBJ1-3	15	CASSSSTGSGNTIYF	TGCGCCAGCAGCTCATCAACAGGGTCTGGAAACACCATATATTTT
-	few	TRBV4-3	TRBJ1-5	15	CASSQGWRGGQPQHF	TGCGCCAGCAGCCAAGGATGGCGGGGGGGGCAGCCCCAGCATTTT
-	-	TRBV2	TRBJ2-7	11	CASSLGYEQYF	TGTGCCAGCAGTCTAGGTTACGAGCAGTACTTC
TRBD1	-	TRBV6-5	TRBJ1-5	14	CASSTQGSYQPQHF	TGTGCCAGCAGTACACAGGGGTCCTACCAGCCCCAGCATTTT
TRBD2	-	TRBV3-1/TRBV3-2	TRBJ2-7	20	CASSQDRRFLAGTDTYEQYF	TGTGCCAGCAGCCAAGATCGGAGATTCTTAGCGGGTACCGATACCTACGAGCAGTACTTC
-	once	TRBV6-6	TRBJ2-3	14	CASSYPGRTDTQYF	TGTGCCAGCAGTTACCCTGGGAGGACAGATACGCAGTATTTT
-	-	TRBV19	TRBJ2-1	15	CASTDSGGLNNEQFF	TGTGCCAGTACCGACTCAGGGGGGCTCAACAATGAGCAGTTCTTC
-	-	TRBV28	TRBJ1-1	13	CASSQTRGTEAFF	TGTGCCAGCAGTCAAACCAGGGGTACTGAAGCTTTCTTT
TRBD2	-	TRBV6-5	TRBJ2-1	15	CASSSPGGSSFEQFF	TGTGCCAGCAGTAGCCCCGGCGGGAGTTCTTTTGAGCAGTTCTTC
-	-	TRBV6-4	TRBJ2-3	15	CASSPQATSTDTQYF	TGTGCCAGCAGCCCCCAGGCAACTAGCACAGATACGCAGTATTTT
TRBD1	-	TRBV30	TRBJ1-5	14	CAWSVQGGNQPQHF	TGTGCCTGGAGTGTACAGGGGGGTAATCAGCCCCAGCATTTT
TRBD2	-	TRBV7-2	TRBJ2-2	16	CASSPRTSGGTGELFF	TGTGCCAGCAGCCCGAGGACTAGCGGGGGAACCGGGGAGCTGTTTTTT
-	-	TRBV11-2	TRBJ1-4	16	CASSFTGVTTNEKLFF	TGTGCCAGCAGCTTCACGGGGGTTACAACTAATGAAAAACTGTTTTTT
TRBD1	once	TRBV28	TRBJ2-5	15	CASSRPGQAQETQYF	TGTGCCAGCAGTCGCCCGGGACAGGCCCAAGAGACCCAGTACTTC
TRBD1	-	TRBV30	TRBJ1-5	15	CAWSVQGGGNQPQHF	TGTGCCTGGAGTGTTCAGGGGGGTGGCAATCAGCCCCAGCATTTT
TRBD2	-	TRBV5-1	TRBJ2-7	13	CASSRGGDYEQYF	TGCGCCAGCTCCCGGGGAGGGGACTACGAGCAGTACTTC
TRBD1	-	TRBV5-1	TRBJ2-2	15	CASSLGTGGIGELFF	TGCGCCAGCAGCTTGGGGACAGGGGGCATCGGGGAGCTGTTTTTT
-	-	TRBV5-1	TRBJ1-1	15	CASSLAGALNTEAFF	TGCGCCAGCAGCTTGGCGGGAGCCCTGAACACTGAAGCTTTCTTT
TRBD1	few	TRBV3-1/TRBV3-2	TRBJ1-6	14	CASSQGQGGSPLHF	TGTGCCAGCAGCCAGGGACAGGGTGGTTCACCCCTCCACTTT
-	-	TRBV7-9	TRBJ2-1	11	CASSSGREQFF	TGTGCCAGCAGCTCGGGTAGAGAGCAGTTCTTC
-	-	TRBV29-1	TRBJ1-3	13	CSVAPGQGNTIYF	TGCAGCGTCGCCCCGGGACAAGGAAACACCATATATTTT
TRBD2	-	TRBV2	TRBJ2-3	12	CASRGSGGRQYF	TGTGCCAGCCGTGGTAGCGGGGGCCGGCAGTATTTT
-	-	TRBV15	TRBJ1-2	13	CATRMGGGYGYTF	TGTGCCACCAGGATGGGGGGAGGCTATGGCTACACCTTC
TRBD2	-	TRBV10-1	TRBJ2-5	15	CASSDLSGRGETQYF	TGCGCCAGCAGTGATCTTAGCGGGAGAGGCGAGACCCAGTACTTC
-	-	TRBV6-6	TRBJ1-5	14	CASSYAEGNQPQHF	TGTGCCAGCAGTTACGCGGAGGGCAATCAGCCCCAGCATTTT
-	few	TRBV18	TRBJ2-7	15	CASSPRGDGNYEQYF	TGTGCCAGCTCACCACGGGGGGACGGAAACTACGAGCAGTACTTC
-	-	TRBV3-1/TRBV3-2	TRBJ2-2	13	CAVQEGNTGELFF	TGTGCCGTGCAAGAGGGAAACACCGGGGAGCTGTTTTTT
-	-	TRBV14	TRBJ1-6	14	CASSLGSYNSPLHF	TGTGCCAGCAGCTTGGGGAGCTATAATTCACCCCTCCACTTT
TRBD1	-	TRBV5-5	TRBJ1-3	16	CASSLLGTGAGNTIYF	TGTGCCAGCAGCTTGCTTGGGACAGGGGCTGGAAACACCATATATTTT
TRBD1	-	TRBV4-1	TRBJ1-4	16	CASSPGTGLTNEKLFF	TGCGCCAGCAGCCCCGGGACAGGGCTTACTAATGAAAAACTGTTTTTT
-	-	TRBV27	TRBJ2-1	13	CASSLKPINEQFF	TGTGCCAGCAGTTTGAAGCCAATCAATGAGCAGTTCTTC
TRBD1	once	TRBV4-1	TRBJ1-5	17	CASSHPTGRGLNQPQHF	TGCGCCAGCAGCCACCCCACTGGCAGGGGGCTCAATCAGCCCCAGCATTTT
-	-	TRBV20-1	TRBJ1-5	13	CSASPGVNQPQHF	TGCAGTGCTAGTCCAGGGGTCAATCAGCCCCAGCATTTT
TRBD2	-	TRBV9	TRBJ2-1	16	CASSVSGGLPDNEQFF	TGTGCCAGCAGCGTCAGCGGGGGACTACCCGACAATGAGCAGTTCTTC
-	-	TRBV3-1/TRBV3-2	TRBJ2-7	15	CASSQDGGSSYEQYF	TGTGCCAGCAGCCAAGATGGAGGGAGCTCCTACGAGCAGTACTTC
-	once	TRBV5-1	TRBJ1-1	15	CASSLSGGSVAEAFF	TGCGCCAGCAGCTTAAGCGGGGGCTCGGTCGCTGAAGCTTTCTTT
-	-	TRBV5-8	TRBJ2-4	14	CASSPEDFANIQYF	TGTGCCAGCAGCCCAGAAGACTTTGCGAACATTCAGTACTTC
TRBD1	-	TRBV12-5	TRBJ1-1	12	CASGKGTGKAFF	TGTGCTAGTGGAAAAGGGACAGGAAAAGCTTTCTTT
TRBD1	once	TRBV5-1	TRBJ2-1	14	CASSIQGAQNEQFF	TGCGCCAGCAGCATACAGGGGGCGCAGAATGAGCAGTTCTTC
-	-	TRBV12-3/TRBV12-4	TRBJ2-7	11	CASTARGEQYF	TGTGCCAGCACCGCTAGGGGCGAGCAGTACTTC
-	medium-sized	TRBV2	TRBJ1-2	12	CARWETSYGYTF	TGTGCCAGGTGGGAGACCTCCTATGGCTACACCTTC
TRBD2	-	TRBV14	TRBJ2-1	15	CASSQAFASGGPQFF	TGTGCCAGCAGCCAAGCGTTCGCTAGCGGGGGGCCTCAGTTCTTC
TRBD1	-	TRBV24-1	TRBJ2-2	17	CATSEIEGQGKTGELFF	TGTGCCACCAGTGAGATAGAGGGACAGGGAAAGACCGGGGAGCTGTTTTTT
-	-	TRBV4-2	TRBJ2-7	13	CASSQEEGYEQYF	TGTGCCAGCAGCCAAGAAGAGGGATACGAGCAGTACTTC
-	once	TRBV9	TRBJ2-7	13	CASSRAGNYEQYF	TGTGCCAGCAGCAGAGCAGGAAACTACGAGCAGTACTTC
-	few	TRBV6-5	TRBJ2-7	14	CASSYGRDGYEQYF	TGTGCCAGCAGTTACGGGCGGGACGGGTACGAGCAGTACTTC
-	once	TRBV3-1/TRBV3-2	TRBJ1-5	16	CASSQNRVSSNQPQHF	TGTGCCAGCAGCCAAAACAGGGTGTCGAGCAATCAGCCCCAGCATTTT
-	-	TRBV28	TRBJ1-1	13	CASSLTGNTEAFF	TGTGCCAGCAGCCTGACGGGAAACACTGAAGCTTTCTTT
TRBD1	-	TRBV24-1	TRBJ2-1	15	CATSDTGQGSNEQFF	TGTGCCACCAGTGATACGGGACAGGGCAGCAATGAGCAGTTCTTC
TRBD1	-	TRBV27	TRBJ2-2	12	CASRTGAGELFF	TGTGCCAGCAGAACAGGGGCCGGGGAGCTGTTTTTT
-	-	TRBV18	TRBJ2-1	15	CASSPGRGSYNEQFF	TGTGCCAGCTCACCAGGAAGGGGCTCCTACAATGAGCAGTTCTTC
-	-	TRBV18	TRBJ1-1	13	CASSPGQNTEAFF	TGTGCCAGCTCACCCGGACAGAACACTGAAGCTTTCTTT
TRBD1	-	TRBV10-1	TRBJ1-1	15	CASSPGTGVGTEAFF	TGCGCCAGCAGTCCCGGGACAGGGGTCGGCACTGAAGCTTTCTTT
TRBD1	once	TRBV16	TRBJ1-6	14	CASSQWGQSSPLHF	TGTGCCAGCAGCCAATGGGGACAGAGTTCACCCCTCCACTTT
TRBD1	-	TRBV27	TRBJ2-1	14	CASSWGQGHNEQFF	TGTGCCAGCAGTTGGGGACAGGGACACAATGAGCAGTTCTTC
-	-	TRBV20-1	TRBJ1-1	11	CSAGQTGEAFF	TGCAGTGCTGGACAGACCGGCGAAGCTTTCTTT